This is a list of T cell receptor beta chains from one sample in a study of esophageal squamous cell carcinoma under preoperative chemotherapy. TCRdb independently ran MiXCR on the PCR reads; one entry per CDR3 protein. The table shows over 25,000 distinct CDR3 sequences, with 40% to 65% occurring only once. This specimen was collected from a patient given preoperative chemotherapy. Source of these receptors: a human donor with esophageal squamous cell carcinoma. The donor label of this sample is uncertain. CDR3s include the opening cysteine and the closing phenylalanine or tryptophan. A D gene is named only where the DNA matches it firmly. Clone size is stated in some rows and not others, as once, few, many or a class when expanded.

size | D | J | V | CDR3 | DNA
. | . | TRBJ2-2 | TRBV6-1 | CASNRLGSGELYF | TGTGCCAGCAATAGGTTGGGCTCGGGGGAGCTGTATTTT
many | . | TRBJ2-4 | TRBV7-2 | CASSSTTIAKNIQYF | TGTGCCAGCAGTAGCACAACGATAGCCAAAAACATTCAGTACTTC
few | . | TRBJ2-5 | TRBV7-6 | CASSTDLIETQYF | TGTGCCAGCAGCACCGACTTGATAGAGACCCAGTACTTC
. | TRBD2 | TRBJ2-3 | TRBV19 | CASSSGRGLTSGGSDTQYF | TGTGCCAGTAGTTCCGGGAGGGGACTCACTAGCGGGGGTTCGGATACGCAGTATTTT
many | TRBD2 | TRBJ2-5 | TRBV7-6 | CASSRGVRGEQETQYF | TGTGCCAGCAGCCGGGGGGTGCGGGGTGAGCAAGAGACCCAGTACTTC
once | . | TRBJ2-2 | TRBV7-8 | CAGLRLRGANTGALFF | TGTGCCGGCCTCCGCCTCCGGGGGGCAAACACAGGGGCGCTGTTTTTT
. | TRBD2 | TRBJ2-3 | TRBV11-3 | CASSSAGVRAKDIQYF | TGTGCCAGCAGCTCAGCGGGGGTGCGAGCCAAAGACATTCAGTATTTC
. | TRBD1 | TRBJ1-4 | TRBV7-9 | CASSPTGGANEKLFF | TGTGCCAGCAGCCCTACAGGGGGAGCTAATGAAAAACTGTTTTTT
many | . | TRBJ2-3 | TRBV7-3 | CASSLPAEGSRQYF | TGTGCCAGCAGCCTCCCCGCGGAGGGCTCCCGCCAGTATTTT
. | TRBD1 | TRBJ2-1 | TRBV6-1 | CASSRGQGASGNEQFF | TGTGCCAGCAGTCGAGGACAGGGGGCTAGTGGCAATGAGCAGTTCTTC
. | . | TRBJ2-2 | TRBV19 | CASSIGRTVTGELFF | TGTGCCAGTAGTATAGGTAGGACAGTCACCGGGGAGCTGTTTTTT
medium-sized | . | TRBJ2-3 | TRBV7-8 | CASSLAPLASDTQYF | TGTGCCAGCAGCTTAGCTCCACTAGCATCAGATACGCAGTATTTT
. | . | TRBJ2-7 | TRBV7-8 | CASSDLALWPRDTQYF | TGTGCCAGCAGCGACCTGGCGCTGTGGCCCAGAGACACGCAGTACTTC
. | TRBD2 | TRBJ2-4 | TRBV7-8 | CASSDLGRGAGNIQYF | TGTGCCAGCAGCGACCTAGGGCGGGGGGCCGGAAACATTCAGTACTTC
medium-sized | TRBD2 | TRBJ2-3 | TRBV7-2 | CASSTTGTSDTDTQYF | TGTGCCAGCAGTACAACCGGGACTAGCGACACAGATACGCAGTATTTT
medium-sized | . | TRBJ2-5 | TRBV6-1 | CASSEFERVETQYF | TGTGCCAGCAGTGAATTTGAAAGGGTTGAGACCCAGTACTTC
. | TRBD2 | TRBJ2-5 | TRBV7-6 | CASSPGLAGRETQYF | TGTGCCAGCAGCCCGGGACTAGCGGGAAGAGAGACCCAGTACTTC
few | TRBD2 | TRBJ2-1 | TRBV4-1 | CASSKSSGGRDFPHEQFF | TGCGCCAGCAGCAAGTCTAGCGGGGGTCGGGATTTCCCCCATGAGCAGTTCTTC
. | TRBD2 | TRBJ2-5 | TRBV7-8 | CASRSLAGGPGETQYF | TGTGCCAGCAGGAGCCTAGCGGGCGGTCCCGGTGAGACCCAGTACTTT
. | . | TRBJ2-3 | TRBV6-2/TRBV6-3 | CASGRGTSTDTQYF | TGTGCCAGCGGTCGCGGGACCAGCACAGATACGCAGTATTTT
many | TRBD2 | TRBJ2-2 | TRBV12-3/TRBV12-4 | CASSLGLAGSNTGELFF | TGTGCCAGCAGTCTAGGCCTAGCGGGATCGAACACCGGGGAGCTGTTTTTT
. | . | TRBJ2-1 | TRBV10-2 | CASSEEYNEQFF | TGCGCCAGCAGTGAGGAGTACAATGAGCAGTTCTTC
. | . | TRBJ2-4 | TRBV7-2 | CGSSSGQGAKNTQYF | TGTGGCAGCAGCTCGGGGCAGGGAGCCAAAAACACGCAGTACTTT
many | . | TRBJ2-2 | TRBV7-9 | CASTIIDAGPGTGELFF | TGTGCCAGCACCATCATCGACGCAGGGCCGGGCACCGGGGAGCTGTTTTTT
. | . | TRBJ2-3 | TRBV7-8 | CASSRLGGANTGAQYF | TGTGCCAGCAGCCGCCTAGGGGGGGCAAACACCGGGGCGCAGTATTTT
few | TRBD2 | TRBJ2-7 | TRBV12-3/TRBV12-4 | CASSREGLAKYEQYF | TGTGCCAGCAGTCGGGAGGGCCTAGCAAAATACGAGCAGTACTTC
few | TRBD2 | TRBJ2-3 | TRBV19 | CASSNLAPSGTSTDTQYF | TGTGCCAGTAGTAATCTGGCTCCTAGCGGAACTAGCACAGATACGCAGTATTTT
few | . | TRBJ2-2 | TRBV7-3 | CASNTSPNTGELFF | TGTGCCAGCAACACTAGCCCGAACACCGGGGAGCTGTTTTTT
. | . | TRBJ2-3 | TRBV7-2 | CGSGSGVGGKNTQYF | TGTGGCAGCGGCTCGGGGGTGGGAGGCAAAAATACGCAGTATTTC
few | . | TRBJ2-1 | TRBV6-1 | CASSEREQETQFF | TGTGCCAGCAGTGAACGGGAGCAAGAGACCCAGTTCTTC
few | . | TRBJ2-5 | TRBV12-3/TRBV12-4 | CASGDWDGETQYF | TGTGCCAGCGGGGATTGGGACGGAGAGACCCAGTACTTC
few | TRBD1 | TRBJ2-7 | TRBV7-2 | CASSPGQPAYEQYF | TGTGCCAGCAGCCCGGGACAGCCAGCCTACGAGCAGTACTTC
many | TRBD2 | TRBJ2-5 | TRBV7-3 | CASSSGLAGGRETQYF | TGTGCCAGCAGCTCCGGACTAGCGGGGGGGCGGGAGACCCAGTACTTC
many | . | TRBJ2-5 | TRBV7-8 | CASSQSRVEQYF | TGTGCCAGCAGCCAGAGCAGGGTGGAGCAGTACTTC
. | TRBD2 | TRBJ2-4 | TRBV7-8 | CGRGSGRGGENTQYF | TGTGGCCGCGGCTCAGGGCGGGGGGGCGAAAACACTCAGTACTTC
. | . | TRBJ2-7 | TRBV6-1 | CASRFSYEQYF | TGTGCCAGCAGGTTTTCCTACGAGCAGTACTTC
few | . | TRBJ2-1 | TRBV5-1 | CASSPGSFSYNEQFF | TGCGCCAGCAGCCCCGGGTCCTTCTCCTACAATGAGCAGTTCTTC
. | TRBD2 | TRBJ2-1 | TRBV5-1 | CASSSRLAGGLNEQFF | TGCGCCAGCAGCTCACGACTAGCGGGGGGCCTCAATGAGCAGTTCTTC
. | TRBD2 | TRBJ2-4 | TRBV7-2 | CGRGSGRGGKDTQYF | TGTGGCCGCGGCTCCGGGCGGGGGGGCAAAGACACGCAGTACTTT
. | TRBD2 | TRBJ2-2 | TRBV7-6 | CASSTSGNSGELFF | TGTGCCTCCTCGACTAGCGGGAATTCCGGGGAGCTGTTTTTT
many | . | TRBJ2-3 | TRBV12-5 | CASAPGLYTDTQYF | TGTGCTAGTGCCCCGGGACTTTACACAGATACGCAGTATTTT
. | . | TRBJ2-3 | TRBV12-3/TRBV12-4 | CASSTTGRCGKDTQYF | TGTGCCAGCAGTACCACGGGGCGGTGCGGCAAAGATACGCAGTATTTT
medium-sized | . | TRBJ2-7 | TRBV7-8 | CASSSTGYSYNEQYF | TGTGCCAGCAGCTCGACAGGATACTCCTACAATGAGCAGTACTTC
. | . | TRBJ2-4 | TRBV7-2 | CASRGVGGRDQKTQYF | TGTGCCAGTAGGGGAGTCGGGGGCCGAGACCAAAAGACTCAGTACTTC
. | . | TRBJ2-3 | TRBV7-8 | CASRLREAVSTDTQYF | TGTGCCAGCAGGTTACGAGAGGCTGTGAGCACAGATACGCAGTATTTT
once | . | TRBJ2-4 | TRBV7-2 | CGSRGRGGKDTQYF | TGTGGCAGCAGGGGCCGGGGAGGCAAAGATACTCAGTACTTC
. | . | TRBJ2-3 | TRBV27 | CASSPMGAFATDTQYF | TGTGCCAGCAGTCCAATGGGGGCGTTTGCCACAGATACGCAGTATTTC
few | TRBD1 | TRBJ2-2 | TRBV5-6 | CASSPGTGGSSAGELFF | TGTGCCAGCAGCCCCGGGACAGGGGGCAGTAGCGCCGGGGAGCTGTTTTTT
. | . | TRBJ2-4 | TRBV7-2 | CASSLEGTGGIDQDTQYF | TGTGCCAGCAGCTTAGAGGGGACCGGGGGCATTGACCAAGACACCCAGTACTTC
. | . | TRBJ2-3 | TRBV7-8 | CASRGLGGVNTGAQYF | TGTGCCAGCAGGGGCCTCGGGGGGGTGAACACAGGGGCGCAGTATTTT